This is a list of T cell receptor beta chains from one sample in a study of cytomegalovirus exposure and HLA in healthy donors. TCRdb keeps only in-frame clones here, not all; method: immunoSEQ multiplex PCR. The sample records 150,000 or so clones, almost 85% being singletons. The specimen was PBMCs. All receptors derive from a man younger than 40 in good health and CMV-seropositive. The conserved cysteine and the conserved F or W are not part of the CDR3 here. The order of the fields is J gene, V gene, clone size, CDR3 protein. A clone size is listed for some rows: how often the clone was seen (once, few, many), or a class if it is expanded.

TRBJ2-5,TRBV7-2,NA,ASSSYRDGETQY
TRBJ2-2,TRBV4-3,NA,ASSPPISGELF
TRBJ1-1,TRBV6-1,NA,ATGNRGSEAF
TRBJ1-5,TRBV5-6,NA,ASSFGAGQPQH
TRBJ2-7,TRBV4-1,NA,ASSLRTEAYEQY
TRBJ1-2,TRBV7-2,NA,ASSFLGVGYGYT
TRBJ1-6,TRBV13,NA,ASRSMDRDSPLH
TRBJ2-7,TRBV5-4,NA,ASSLGLAGTNYEQY
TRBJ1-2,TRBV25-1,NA,ASSLQGGYGYT
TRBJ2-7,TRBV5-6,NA,ASSGGQGAGEQY
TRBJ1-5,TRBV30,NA,AWSSGSTGNQPQH
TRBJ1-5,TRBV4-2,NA,ASSQEVGQPQH
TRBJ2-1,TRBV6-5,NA,ATRASFYNEQF
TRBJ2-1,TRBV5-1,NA,ASSSPGQLYNEQF
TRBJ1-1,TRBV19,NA,ASIDRGLSTEAF
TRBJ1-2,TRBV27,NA,ASMGYRGGYT
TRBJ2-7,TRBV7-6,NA,ASSPSGANYEQY
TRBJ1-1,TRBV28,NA,ASSPLWANTEAF
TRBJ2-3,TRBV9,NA,ASSIRTGPDTQY
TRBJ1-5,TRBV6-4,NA,ASTIWTEYNQPQH
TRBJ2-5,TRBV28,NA,ASRGQGRETQY
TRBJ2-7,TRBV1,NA,TSSQDLHETDRPTYEQY
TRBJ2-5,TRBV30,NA,AWPPLRGGWGTQY
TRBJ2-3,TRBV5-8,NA,ASTTRRTLSSSSADTQY
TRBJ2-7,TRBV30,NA,AWSVQGGVSEQY
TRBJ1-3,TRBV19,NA,ASQSTGRNTIY
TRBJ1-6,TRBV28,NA,ASSVSGTGHNSPLH
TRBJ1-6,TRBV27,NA,ASNVLGANSPLH
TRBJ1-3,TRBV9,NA,ASSVENRGNTIY
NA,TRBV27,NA,ASGNRASYEQY
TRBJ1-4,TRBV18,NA,ASSRPGQTNEKLF
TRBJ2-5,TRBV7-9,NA,ASSPGGQETQY
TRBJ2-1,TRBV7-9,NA,ASSSEKGRWLNNEQF
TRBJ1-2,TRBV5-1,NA,ASSLEQRGQFGYT
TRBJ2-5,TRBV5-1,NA,ASSFGDKSGETQY
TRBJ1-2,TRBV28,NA,ASNLEQGYTGYT
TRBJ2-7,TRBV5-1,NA,ASSLEDRVNEQY
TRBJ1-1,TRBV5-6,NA,ASSSLRGLNTEAF
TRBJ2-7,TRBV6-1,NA,ASHMADSYEQY
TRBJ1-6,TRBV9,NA,ASSVGTLSGSPLH
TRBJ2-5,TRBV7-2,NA,ASSDRGNQETQY
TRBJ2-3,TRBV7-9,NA,ASSLPVTSGTDTQY
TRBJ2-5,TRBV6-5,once,ASTSPQGAKTQY
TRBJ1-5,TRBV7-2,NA,ASSFGTGGQPQH
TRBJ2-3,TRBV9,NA,ASSGREGGTDTQY
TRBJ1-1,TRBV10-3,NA,AISESEAGNTEAF
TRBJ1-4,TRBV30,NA,AWSVQGIEKLF
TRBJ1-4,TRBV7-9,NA,ASSPRTGYEKLF
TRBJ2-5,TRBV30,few,AWRSGAPETQY
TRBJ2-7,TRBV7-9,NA,ASSFPGGGTSGSKYEQY
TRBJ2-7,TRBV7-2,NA,ASSRDTSYEQY
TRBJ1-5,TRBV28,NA,ASSFERDSQPQH
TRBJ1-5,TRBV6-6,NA,ASSYSRADQPQH
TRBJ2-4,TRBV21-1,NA,ASSKGMAGLRENIQY
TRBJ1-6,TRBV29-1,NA,SPHEKPGGMFH